This T cell receptor beta chain is drawn from a study of blood T cell repertoires in COVID-19. Produced via immunoSEQ multiplex PCR; TCRdb's table is partial and in-frame only. The table lists 250,000 to 350,000 clones, approximately 90% of them singletons. CDR3 length: 14 residues. Trimming removed 5 bases at V and 4 bases at J, with 14 bases between. Germline V gene data show CDR1 as SEHNR and CDR2 as FQNEAQ (reference sequence). This clonotype was sampled from a woman aged 25 to 39 with COVID-19, enrolled during active disease. The source material was peripheral blood. The chain carries TRBV7-9 and TRBJ1-2, with D uncertain. CDR3 sequence (DNA): TGTGCCAGCAGCCCAATCGAGAACTTCTATGGCTACACCTTC. This codes for CASSPIENFYGYTF.